This T cell receptor beta chain is drawn from a study of graft-versus-host responses after intestinal transplantation. Across the whole study: The whole recipient group had anti-thymocyte globulin induction followed by tacrolimus and steroids for around three years.

Trimming removed 4 bases from V and 5 bases from J; junction bases left unmatched: 3. Germline CDR1 MDHEN, CDR2 SYDVKM. This CDR3 is built from 14 residues. TCRdb's table, derived via immunoSEQ multiplex PCR, lists solely in-frame clones and lacks some. The sample includes roughly 62,000 clones, around 90% seen only once; the top ten take roughly 2.8%. V is TRBV28 and J is TRBJ1-1; 11 nucleotides line up with TRBD1. This sequence was found in a human patient who received an intestinal transplant, so some T cells may come from the graft donor. The source was PBMCs, collected about 120 days after intestinal transplantation. The CDR3 DNA reads as TGTGCCAGCAGTTGGGGACAGGGGGGGACTGAAGCTTTCTTT. This translates into CASSWGQGGTEAFF.